The 8 T cell receptor beta chains below come from one sample, sequenced in a study of cytomegalovirus exposure and HLA in healthy donors. The PCR contained 60 Vbeta and 13 Jbeta primers. Data came from immunoSEQ multiplex PCR; TCRdb stores just in-frame clones and leaves some out. Among 150,000 to 170,000 clones listed, around 75% were seen once. Source material: PBMCs. These receptors were obtained from a man between 18 and 35 years old in good health and CMV-seronegative.

This sequence joins TRBV7-9 and TRBJ2-7, with 8 bases matching TRBD2. This CDR3 has 15 amino acids. The J segment lost 2 bases and the V segment lost 3 bases, leaving 6 bases of the junction unmatched. The germline V gene encodes CDR1 SEHNR and CDR2 FQNEAQ (reference sequence). The CDR3 region has the DNA TGTGCCAGCAGCTTTCGGAAAGCGGGAGCCTACGAGCAGTACTTC. This codes for CASSFRKAGAYEQYF.

The rearrangement uses TRBV7-9 and TRBJ1-2; unclear D gene. The germline gives CDR1 SEHNR, CDR2 FQNEAQ (reference sequence). The CDR3 spans 13 residues. V lost 3 bases, J lost 1 base, and 6 bases lay in between. CDR3 coding DNA: TGTGCCAGCAGCTTCCCTAATAACTATGGCTACACCTTC. Amino acids: CASSFPNNYGYTF.

This chain links TRBV10-3 with TRBJ2-5, with D maybe TRBD1 (6 bases). Germline CDR1 and CDR2: ENHRY and SYGVKD. Trimming pared 3 bases from V and 4 bases from J, leaving 12 bases between. This CDR3 contains 14 residues. The CDR3 DNA reads as TGTGCCATCAGTGATTGGGGGACATCAGAGACCCAGTACTTC. It encodes CAISDWGTSETQYF.

The chain combines TRBV6-4 with TRBJ2-1; possibly TRBD2 for D (6 bases). CDR3 length: 15 residues. V was shortened by 7 bases and J by 5 bases, with 18 bases between the two germline ends. Germline V gene sequence: CDR1 MRHNA, CDR2 SNTAGT. The CDR3 protein is CASNRIAEDNNEQFF. As DNA, the CDR3 is TGTGCCAGCAATAGGATAGCGGAGGACAACAATGAGCAGTTCTTC.

J is TRBJ2-7 and V is TRBV4-1; a weak D match, TRBD2 (6 bases). There are 12 residues in the CDR3. V was clipped by 4 bases and J by 3 bases, with 7 bases between them. Per the germline V gene, CDR1 is MGHRA and CDR2 is YSYEKL. The chain's CDR3 is CASSRGDYEQYF. Written as DNA, the CDR3 is TGCGCCAGCAGCCGGGGGGACTACGAGCAGTACTTC.

The rearrangement joins TRBV7-2 to TRBJ2-3; possibly TRBD2 for D (5 bases). The CDR3 spans 15 residues. Germline lookup yields CDR1 SGHTA and CDR2 FQGNSA. V dropped 0 bases and J dropped 4 bases, with 11 bases sitting between them. This CDR3 is CASSLAGAGSDTQYF. The CDR3 DNA reads TGTGCCAGCAGCTTAGCGGGAGCAGGATCAGATACGCAGTATTTT.

A word on this clone: Distinct nucleotide sequences in the sample also encode this CDR3. The V and J genes are TRBV7-9 and TRBJ2-3; 7 bases fit TRBD2. Germline CDR1 SEHNR, CDR2 FQNEAQ (reference sequence). Trimming removed 1 base from V and 4 bases from J; junction bases left unmatched: 2. The CDR3 totals 14 residues. The CDR3 reads CASSLVAGADTQYF. The CDR3 region has the DNA TGTGCCAGCAGCTTAGTGGCGGGGGCAGATACGCAGTATTTT.

The chain is built from TRBV28 and TRBJ2-1; 11 bases agree with TRBD2. V dropped 6 bases and J dropped 7; count of bases not matched to a gene: 14. The germline gives CDR1 MDHEN, CDR2 SYDVKM. CDR3 length equals 17 residues. CDR3 DNA sequence: TGTGCCAGCAGCCCAGATAGCGGGAGGGCCAATGGGAATGAGCAGTTCTTC. It yields the protein CASSPDSGRANGNEQFF.